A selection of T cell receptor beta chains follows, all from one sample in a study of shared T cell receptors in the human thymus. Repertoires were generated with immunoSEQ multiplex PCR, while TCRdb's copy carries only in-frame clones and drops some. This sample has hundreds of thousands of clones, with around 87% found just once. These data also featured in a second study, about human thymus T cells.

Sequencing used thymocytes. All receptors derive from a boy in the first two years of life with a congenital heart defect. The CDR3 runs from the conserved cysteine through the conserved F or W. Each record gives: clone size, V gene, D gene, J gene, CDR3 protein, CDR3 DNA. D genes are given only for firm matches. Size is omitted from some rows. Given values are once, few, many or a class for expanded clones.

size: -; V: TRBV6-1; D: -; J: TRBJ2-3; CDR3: CASAPIGGKTDTQYF; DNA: TGTGCCAGCGCCCCGATAGGAGGGAAAACAGATACGCAGTATTTT
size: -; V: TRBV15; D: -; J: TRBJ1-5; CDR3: CATSREQGRQPQHF; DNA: TGTGCCACCAGCAGGGAACAGGGTCGTCAGCCCCAGCATTTT
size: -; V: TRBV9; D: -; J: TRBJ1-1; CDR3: CASSRGGNTEAFF; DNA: TGTGCCAGCAGCCGGGGGGGGAACACTGAAGCTTTCTTT
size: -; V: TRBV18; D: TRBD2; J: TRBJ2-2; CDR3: CASSPRGTDKSGRNTGELFF; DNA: TGTGCCAGCTCACCACGCGGGACTGATAAGAGCGGGAGGAACACCGGGGAGCTGTTTTTT
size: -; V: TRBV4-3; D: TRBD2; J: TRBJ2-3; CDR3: CASSQDRSAGETDTQYF; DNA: TGCGCCAGCAGCCAAGATCGATCGGCGGGAGAGACAGATACGCAGTATTTT
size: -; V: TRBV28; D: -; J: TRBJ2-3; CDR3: CASSPRTDTQYF; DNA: TGTGCCAGCAGTCCTCGCACAGATACGCAGTATTTT
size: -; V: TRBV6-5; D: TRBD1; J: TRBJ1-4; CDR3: CASSLQGSSEKLFF; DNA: TGTGCCAGCAGTTTACAGGGGTCAAGCGAAAAACTGTTTTTT
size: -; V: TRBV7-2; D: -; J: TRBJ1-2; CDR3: CASSKPTPGGANYGYTF; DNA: TGTGCCAGCAGCAAACCGACCCCGGGGGGCGCCAACTATGGCTACACCTTC
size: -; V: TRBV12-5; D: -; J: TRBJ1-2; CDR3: CASGRRQPANYGYTF; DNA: TGTGCTAGTGGGAGAAGACAACCGGCTAACTATGGCTACACCTTC
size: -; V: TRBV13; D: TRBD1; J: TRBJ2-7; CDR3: CASSAHRGGYEQYF; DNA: TGTGCCAGCAGCGCACACAGGGGCGGCTACGAGCAGTACTTC
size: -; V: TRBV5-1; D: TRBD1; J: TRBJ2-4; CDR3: CASSTGSRGLAKNIQYF; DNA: TGCGCCAGCAGCACTGGAAGCAGGGGGTTAGCCAAAAACATTCAGTACTTC
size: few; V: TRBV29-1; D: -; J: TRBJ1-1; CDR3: CSVEEEGLNTEAFF; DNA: TGCAGCGTTGAAGAGGAGGGGTTGAACACTGAAGCTTTCTTT
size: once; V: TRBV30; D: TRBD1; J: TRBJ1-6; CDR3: CAWSKQGQSSPLHF; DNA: TGTGCTTGGAGTAAACAGGGGCAGAGTTCACCCCTCCACTTT